In this sample, the clone carrying this TCR beta chain is medium-sized (0.01 to 0.1%). Additional DNA sequences in this sample encode the identical CDR3. These data come from a study of PD-1 blockade in mismatch repair-deficient tumors. Method: immunoSEQ multiplex PCR; TCRdb's copy keeps in-frame clones and lacks some. The table shows some 97,000 clones, with 82% occurring only once. This specimen consisted of peripheral blood, obtained roughly 36 weeks after starting pembrolizumab. The origin of this receptor is an adult with mismatch repair-deficient cancer.

Written as DNA, the CDR3 is TGTGCCAGCACTGCCGGGCTTTACGAGCAGTACTTC. Translated, it gives CASTAGLYEQYF. The chain has TRBV7-9 and TRBJ2-7, with D hard to call. Trimming pared 7 bases from V and 4 bases from J, leaving 11 bases between. Per the germline V gene, CDR1 is SEHNR and CDR2 is FQNEAQ (reference sequence). This CDR3 has 12 amino acids.